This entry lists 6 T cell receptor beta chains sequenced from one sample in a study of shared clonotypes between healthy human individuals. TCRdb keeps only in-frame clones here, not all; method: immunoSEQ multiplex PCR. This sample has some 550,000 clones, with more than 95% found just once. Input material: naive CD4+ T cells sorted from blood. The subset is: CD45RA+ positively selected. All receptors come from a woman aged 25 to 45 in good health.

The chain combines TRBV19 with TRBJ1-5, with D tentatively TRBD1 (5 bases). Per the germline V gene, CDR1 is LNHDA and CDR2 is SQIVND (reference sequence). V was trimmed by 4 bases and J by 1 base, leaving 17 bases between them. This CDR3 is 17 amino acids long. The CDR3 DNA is TGTGCCAGTAGTACCGAACTCGGGGGGGTAAGCAATCAGCCCCAGCATTTT. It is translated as CASSTELGGVSNQPQHF. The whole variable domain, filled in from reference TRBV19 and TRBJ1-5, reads DGGITQSPKYLFRKEGQNVTLSCEQNLNHDAMYWYRQDPGQGLRLIYYSQIVNDFQKGDIAEGYSVSREKKESFPLTVTSAQKNPTAFYLCASSTELGGVSNQPQHFGDGTRLSIL.

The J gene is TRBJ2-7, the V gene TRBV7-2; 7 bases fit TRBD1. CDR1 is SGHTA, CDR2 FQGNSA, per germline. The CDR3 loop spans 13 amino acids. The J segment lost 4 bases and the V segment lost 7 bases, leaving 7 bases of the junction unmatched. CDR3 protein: CASTDRVPYEQYF. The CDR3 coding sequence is TGTGCCAGCACCGACAGGGTCCCATACGAGCAGTACTTC. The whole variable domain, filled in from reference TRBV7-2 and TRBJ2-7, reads GAGVSQSPSNKVTEKGKDVELRCDPISGHTALYWYRQSLGQGLEFLIYFQGNSAPDKSGLPSDRFSAERTGGSVSTLTIQRTQQEDSAVYLCASTDRVPYEQYFGPGTRLTVT.

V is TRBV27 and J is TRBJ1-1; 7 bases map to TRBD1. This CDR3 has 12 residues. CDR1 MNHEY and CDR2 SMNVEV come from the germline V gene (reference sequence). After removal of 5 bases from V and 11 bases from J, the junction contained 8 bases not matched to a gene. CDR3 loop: CASSIRGQLAFF. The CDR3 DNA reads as TGTGCCAGCAGTATCCGGGGACAGCTGGCTTTCTTT.

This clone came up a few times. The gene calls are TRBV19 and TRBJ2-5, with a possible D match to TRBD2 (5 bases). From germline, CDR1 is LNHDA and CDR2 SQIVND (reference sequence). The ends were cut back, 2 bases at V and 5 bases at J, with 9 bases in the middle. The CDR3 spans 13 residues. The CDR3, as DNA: TGTGCCAGTAGTATAATGGAGCGGGAGACCCAGTACTTC. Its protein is CASSIMERETQYF.

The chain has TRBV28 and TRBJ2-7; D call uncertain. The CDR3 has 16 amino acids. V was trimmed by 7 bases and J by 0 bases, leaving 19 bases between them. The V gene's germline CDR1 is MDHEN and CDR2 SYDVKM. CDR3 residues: CASTTDGGAGSYEQYF. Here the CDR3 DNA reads TGTGCCAGCACAACCGACGGCGGTGCTGGCTCCTACGAGCAGTACTTC.

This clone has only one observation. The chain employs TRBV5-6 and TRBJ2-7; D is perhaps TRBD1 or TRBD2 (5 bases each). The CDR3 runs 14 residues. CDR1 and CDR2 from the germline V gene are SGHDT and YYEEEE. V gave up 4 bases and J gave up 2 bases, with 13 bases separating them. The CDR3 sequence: CASSPGVGAYEQYF. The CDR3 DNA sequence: TGTGCCAGCAGCCCCGGGGTAGGGGCCTACGAGCAGTACTTC.